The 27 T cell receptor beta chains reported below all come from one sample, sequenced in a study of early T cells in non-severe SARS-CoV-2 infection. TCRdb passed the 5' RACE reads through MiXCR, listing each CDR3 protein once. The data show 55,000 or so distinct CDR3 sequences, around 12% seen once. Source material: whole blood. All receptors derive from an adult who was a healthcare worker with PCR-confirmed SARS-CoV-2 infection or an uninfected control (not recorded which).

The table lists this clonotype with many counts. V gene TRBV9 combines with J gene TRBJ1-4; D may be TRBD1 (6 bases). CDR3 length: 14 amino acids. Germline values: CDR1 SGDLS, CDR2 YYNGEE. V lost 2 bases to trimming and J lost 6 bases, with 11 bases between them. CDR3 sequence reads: CASSVGGRDEKLFF. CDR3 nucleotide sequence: TGTGCCAGCAGCGTGGGGGGGCGAGATGAAAAACTGTTTTTT.

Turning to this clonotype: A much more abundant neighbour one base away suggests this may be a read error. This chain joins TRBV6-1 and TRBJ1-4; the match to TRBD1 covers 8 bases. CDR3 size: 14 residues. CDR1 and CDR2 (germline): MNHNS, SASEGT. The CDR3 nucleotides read TGTGCCAGCAGTGAAGGGCAGGGGGCAGAAATACTGTTTTTT. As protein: CASSEGQGAEILFF.

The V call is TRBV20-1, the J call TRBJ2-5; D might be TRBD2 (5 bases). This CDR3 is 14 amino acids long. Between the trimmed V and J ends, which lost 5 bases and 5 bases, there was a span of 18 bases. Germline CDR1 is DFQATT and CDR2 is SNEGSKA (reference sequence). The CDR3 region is CSAVPAEGWETQYF. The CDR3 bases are TGCAGTGCTGTTCCCGCTGAGGGCTGGGAGACCCAGTACTTC.

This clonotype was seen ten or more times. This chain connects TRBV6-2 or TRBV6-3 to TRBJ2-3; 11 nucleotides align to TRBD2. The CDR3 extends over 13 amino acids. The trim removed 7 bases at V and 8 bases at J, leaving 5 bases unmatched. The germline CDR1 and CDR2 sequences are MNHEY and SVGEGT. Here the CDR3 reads CASTLAGGITQYF. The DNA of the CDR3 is TGTGCCAGCACTCTAGCGGGGGGAATTACGCAGTATTTT.

CDR3 loop: CASIATYEQYF. The CDR3 DNA reads as TGTGCCAGCATAGCGACCTACGAGCAGTACTTC. The chain combines TRBV6-1 with TRBJ2-7; a possible D gene is TRBD2 (5 bases). Germline assignment: CDR1 MNHNS and CDR2 SASEGT. Between the trimmed V and J ends, which lost 7 bases and 2 bases, there was a span of 6 bases. This CDR3 has 11 amino acids.

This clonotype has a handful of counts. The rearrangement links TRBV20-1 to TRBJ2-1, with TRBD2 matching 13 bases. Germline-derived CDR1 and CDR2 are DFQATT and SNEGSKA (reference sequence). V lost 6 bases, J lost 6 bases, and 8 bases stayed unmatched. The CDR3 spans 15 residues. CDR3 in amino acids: CSADFGLAGANEQFF. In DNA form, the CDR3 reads TGCAGTGCGGACTTCGGACTAGCGGGGGCCAATGAGCAGTTCTTC.

CDR3 sequence reads: CASSLPTGFGEQYF. CDR3 coding DNA: TGTGCCAGCAGCTTACCAACCGGGTTTGGAGAGCAGTACTTC. The chain joins TRBV7-9 to TRBJ2-7; D uncertain. V shed 2 bases and J shed 7 bases, with 15 bases lying between them. Germline-derived CDR1 and CDR2 are SEHNR and FQNEAQ (reference sequence). The CDR3 loop spans 14 amino acids.

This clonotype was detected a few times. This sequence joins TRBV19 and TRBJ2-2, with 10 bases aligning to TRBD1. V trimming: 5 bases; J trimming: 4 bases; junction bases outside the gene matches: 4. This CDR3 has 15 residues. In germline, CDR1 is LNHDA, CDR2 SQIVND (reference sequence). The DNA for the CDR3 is TGTGCCAGTAGTGACAGGGGGCTGGCCACCGGGGAGCTGTTTTTT. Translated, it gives CASSDRGLATGELFF.

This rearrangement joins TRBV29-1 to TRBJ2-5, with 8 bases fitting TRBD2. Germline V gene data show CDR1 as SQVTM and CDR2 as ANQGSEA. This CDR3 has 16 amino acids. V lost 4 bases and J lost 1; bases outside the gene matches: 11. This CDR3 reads CSVGGPAGELQETQYF. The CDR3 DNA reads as TGCAGCGTTGGGGGCCCAGCGGGGGAGCTCCAAGAGACCCAGTACTTC. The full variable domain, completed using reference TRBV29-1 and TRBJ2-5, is SAVISQKPSRDICQRGTSLTIQCQVDSQVTMMFWYRQQPGQSLTLIATANQGSEATYESGFVIDKFPISRPNLTFSTLTVSNMSPEDSSIYLCSVGGPAGELQETQYFGPGTRLLVL.

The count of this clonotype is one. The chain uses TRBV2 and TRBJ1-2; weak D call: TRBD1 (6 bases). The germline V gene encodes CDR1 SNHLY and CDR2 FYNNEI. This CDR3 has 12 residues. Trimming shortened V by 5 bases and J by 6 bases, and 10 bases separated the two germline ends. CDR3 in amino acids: CASSQQGNGYTF. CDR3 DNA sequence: TGTGCCAGCAGTCAACAGGGAAATGGCTACACCTTC.

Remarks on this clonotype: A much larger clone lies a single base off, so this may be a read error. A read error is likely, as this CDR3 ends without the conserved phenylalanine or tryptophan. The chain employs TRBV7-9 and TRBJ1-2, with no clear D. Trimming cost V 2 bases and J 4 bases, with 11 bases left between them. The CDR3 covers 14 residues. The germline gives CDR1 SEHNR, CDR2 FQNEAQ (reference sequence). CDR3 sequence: CASSLNAPPYGYTL. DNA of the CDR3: TGTGCCAGCAGCTTAAACGCCCCCCCCTATGGCTACACCTTA.

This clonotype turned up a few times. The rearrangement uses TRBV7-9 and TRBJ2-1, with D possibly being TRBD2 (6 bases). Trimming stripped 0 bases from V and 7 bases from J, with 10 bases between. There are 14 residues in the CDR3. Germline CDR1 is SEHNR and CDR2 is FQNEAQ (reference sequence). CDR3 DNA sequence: TGTGCCAGCAGCTTAGCAGGTGGGGGGAATGAGCAGTTCTTC. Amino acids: CASSLAGGGNEQFF.

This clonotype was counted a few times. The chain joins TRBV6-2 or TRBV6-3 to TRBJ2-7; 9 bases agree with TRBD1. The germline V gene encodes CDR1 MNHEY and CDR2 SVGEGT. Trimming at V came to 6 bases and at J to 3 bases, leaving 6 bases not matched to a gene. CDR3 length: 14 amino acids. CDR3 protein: CASSTGTGSYEQYF. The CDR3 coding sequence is TGTGCCAGCAGCACCGGGACAGGGAGCTACGAGCAGTACTTC.

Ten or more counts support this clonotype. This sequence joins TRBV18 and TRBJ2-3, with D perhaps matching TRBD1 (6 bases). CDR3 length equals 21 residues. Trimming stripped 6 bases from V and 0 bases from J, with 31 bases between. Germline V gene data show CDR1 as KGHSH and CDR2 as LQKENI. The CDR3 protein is CASSTSFSQDSHAPSTDTQYF. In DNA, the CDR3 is TGTGCCAGCTCTACGAGTTTCTCCCAGGACAGCCATGCCCCGAGCACAGATACGCAGTATTTT. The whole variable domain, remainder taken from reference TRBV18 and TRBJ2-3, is NAGVMQNPRHLVRRRGQEARLRCSPMKGHSHVYWYRQLPEEGLKFMVYLQKENIIDESGMPKERFSAEFPKEGPSILRIQQVVRGDSAAYFCASSTSFSQDSHAPSTDTQYFGPGTRLTVL.

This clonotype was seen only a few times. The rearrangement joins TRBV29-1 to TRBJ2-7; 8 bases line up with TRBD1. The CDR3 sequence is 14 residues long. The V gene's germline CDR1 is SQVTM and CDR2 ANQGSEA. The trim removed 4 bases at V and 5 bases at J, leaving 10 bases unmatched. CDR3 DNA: TGCAGCGTTGTTGGCGGGACAGGTTGGGACGAGCAGTACTTC. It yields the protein CSVVGGTGWDEQYF.

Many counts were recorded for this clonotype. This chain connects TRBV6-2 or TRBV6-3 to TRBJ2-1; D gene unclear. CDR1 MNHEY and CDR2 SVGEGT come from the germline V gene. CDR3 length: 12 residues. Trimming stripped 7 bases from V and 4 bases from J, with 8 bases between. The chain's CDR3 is CASTARYNEQFF. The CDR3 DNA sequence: TGTGCCAGCACCGCCCGTTACAATGAGCAGTTCTTC.

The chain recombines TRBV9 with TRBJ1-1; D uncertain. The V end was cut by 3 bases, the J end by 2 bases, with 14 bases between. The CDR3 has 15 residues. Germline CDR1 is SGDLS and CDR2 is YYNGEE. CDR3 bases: TGTGCCAGCAGCGCCCAACCCAGCTTAAACACTGAAGCTTTCTTT. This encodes CASSAQPSLNTEAFF.

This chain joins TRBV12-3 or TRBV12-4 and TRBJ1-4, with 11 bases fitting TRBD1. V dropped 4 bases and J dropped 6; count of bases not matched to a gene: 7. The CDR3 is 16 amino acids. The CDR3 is CASSSRPGQGDEKLFF. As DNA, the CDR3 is TGTGCCAGCAGTTCTCGACCGGGACAGGGGGATGAAAAACTGTTTTTT.

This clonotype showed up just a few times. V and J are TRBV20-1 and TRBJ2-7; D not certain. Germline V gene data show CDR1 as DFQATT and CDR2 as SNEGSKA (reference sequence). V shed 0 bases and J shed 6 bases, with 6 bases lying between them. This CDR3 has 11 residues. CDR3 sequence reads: CSARDLVEQYF. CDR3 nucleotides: TGCAGTGCTAGAGATCTGGTCGAGCAGTACTTC.

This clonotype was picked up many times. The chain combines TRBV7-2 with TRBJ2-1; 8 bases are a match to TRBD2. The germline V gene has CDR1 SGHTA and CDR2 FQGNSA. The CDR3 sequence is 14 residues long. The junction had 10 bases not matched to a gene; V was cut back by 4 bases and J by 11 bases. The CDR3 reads CASSSTGLDRKQFF. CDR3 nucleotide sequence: TGTGCCAGCAGCTCCACGGGACTAGACCGGAAGCAGTTCTTC.

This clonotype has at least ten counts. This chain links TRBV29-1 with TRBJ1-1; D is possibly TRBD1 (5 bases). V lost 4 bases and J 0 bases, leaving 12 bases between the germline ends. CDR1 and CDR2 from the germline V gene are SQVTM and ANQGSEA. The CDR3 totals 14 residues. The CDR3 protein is CSVGYRSMNTEAFF. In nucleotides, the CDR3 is TGCAGCGTTGGCTACAGGTCCATGAACACTGAAGCTTTCTTT.

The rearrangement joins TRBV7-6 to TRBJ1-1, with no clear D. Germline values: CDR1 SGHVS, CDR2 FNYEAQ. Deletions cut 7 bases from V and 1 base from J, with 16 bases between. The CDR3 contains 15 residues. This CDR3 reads CASTPSTATNTEAFF. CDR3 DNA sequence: TGTGCCAGCACCCCCTCTACAGCGACGAACACTGAAGCTTTCTTT.

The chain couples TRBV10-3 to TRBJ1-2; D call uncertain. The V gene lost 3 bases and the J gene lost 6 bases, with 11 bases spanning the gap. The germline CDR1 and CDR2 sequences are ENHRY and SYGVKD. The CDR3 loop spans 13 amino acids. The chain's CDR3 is CAISDNGVDGYTF. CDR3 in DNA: TGTGCCATCAGTGACAACGGGGTGGATGGCTACACCTTC.

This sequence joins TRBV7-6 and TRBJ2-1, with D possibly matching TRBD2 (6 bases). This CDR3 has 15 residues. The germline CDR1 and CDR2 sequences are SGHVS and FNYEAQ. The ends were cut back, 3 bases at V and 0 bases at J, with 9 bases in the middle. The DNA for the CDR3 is TGTGCCAGCAGCTTGGCGGGGCGCTCCTACAATGAGCAGTTCTTC. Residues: CASSLAGRSYNEQFF.

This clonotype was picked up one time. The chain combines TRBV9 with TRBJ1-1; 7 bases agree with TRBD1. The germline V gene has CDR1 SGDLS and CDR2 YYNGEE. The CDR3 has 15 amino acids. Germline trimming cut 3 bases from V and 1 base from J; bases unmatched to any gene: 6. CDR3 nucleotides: TGTGCCAGCAGCGCGGGGACAGCGAGGAACACTGAAGCTTTCTTT. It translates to CASSAGTARNTEAFF.

The CDR3 bases are TGTGCCAGCAGCTCCGGGTTCTCCTACAATGAGCAGTTCTTC. Its translation: CASSSGFSYNEQFF. This chain connects TRBV11-2 to TRBJ2-1; D gene uncertain. Germline-derived CDR1 and CDR2 are SGHAT and FQNNGV. This CDR3 spans 14 amino acids. The germline V and J ends were trimmed by 4 bases and 0 bases, with 7 bases remaining between them.

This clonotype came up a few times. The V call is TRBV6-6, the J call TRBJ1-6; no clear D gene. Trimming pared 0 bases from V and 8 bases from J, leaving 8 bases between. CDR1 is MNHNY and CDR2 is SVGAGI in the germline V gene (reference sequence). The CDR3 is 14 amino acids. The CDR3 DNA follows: TGTGCCAGCAGTTACTCTCAGGATTATTCACCCCTCCACTTT. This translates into CASSYSQDYSPLHF.